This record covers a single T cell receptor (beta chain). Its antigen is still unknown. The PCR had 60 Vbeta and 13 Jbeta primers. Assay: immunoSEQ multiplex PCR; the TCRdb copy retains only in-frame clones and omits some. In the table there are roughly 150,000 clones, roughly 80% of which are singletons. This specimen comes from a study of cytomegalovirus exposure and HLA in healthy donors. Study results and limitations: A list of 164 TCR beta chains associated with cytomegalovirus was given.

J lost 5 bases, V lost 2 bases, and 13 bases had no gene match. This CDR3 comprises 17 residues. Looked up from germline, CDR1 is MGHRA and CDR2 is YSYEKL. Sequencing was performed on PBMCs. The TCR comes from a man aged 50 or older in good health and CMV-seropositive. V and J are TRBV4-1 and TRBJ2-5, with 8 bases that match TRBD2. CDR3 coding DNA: TGCGCCAGCAGCCAAAGCTCCGGGGTAGCGGGGATGGAGACCCAGTACTTC. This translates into CASSQSSGVAGMETQYF.